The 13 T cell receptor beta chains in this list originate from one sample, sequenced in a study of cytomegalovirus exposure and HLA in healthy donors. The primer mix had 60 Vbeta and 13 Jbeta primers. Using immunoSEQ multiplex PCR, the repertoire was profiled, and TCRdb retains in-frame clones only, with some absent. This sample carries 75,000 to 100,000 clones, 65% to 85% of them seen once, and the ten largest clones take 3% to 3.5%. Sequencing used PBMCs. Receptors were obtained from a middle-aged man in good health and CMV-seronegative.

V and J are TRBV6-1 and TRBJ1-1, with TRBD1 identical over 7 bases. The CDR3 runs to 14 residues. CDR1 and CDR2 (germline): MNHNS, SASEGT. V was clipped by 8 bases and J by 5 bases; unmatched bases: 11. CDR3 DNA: TGTGCCAGCTGCCGGACAGGATCGGCAACTGAAGCTTTCTTT. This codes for CASCRTGSATEAFF.

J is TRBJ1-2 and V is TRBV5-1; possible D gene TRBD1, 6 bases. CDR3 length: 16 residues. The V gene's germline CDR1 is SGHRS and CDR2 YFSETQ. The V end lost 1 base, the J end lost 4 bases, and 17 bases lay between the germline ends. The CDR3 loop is CASSLITGRVPYGYTF. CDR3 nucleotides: TGCGCCAGCAGCTTGATTACAGGGAGAGTACCCTATGGCTACACCTTC.

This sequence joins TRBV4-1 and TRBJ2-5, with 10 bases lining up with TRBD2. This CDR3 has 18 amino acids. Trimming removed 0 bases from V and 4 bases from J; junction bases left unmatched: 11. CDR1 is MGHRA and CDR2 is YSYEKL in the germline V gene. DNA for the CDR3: TGCGCCAGCAGCCAAGACCCCCGATCTAGCGGGAGCACAGAGACCCAGTACTTC. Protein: CASSQDPRSSGSTETQYF.

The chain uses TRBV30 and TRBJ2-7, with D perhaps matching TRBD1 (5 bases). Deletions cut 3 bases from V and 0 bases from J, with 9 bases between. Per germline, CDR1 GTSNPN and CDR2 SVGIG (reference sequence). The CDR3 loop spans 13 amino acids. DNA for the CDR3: TGTGCCTGGAGCCCGCAGGGCTCCTACGAGCAGTACTTC. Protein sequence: CAWSPQGSYEQYF.

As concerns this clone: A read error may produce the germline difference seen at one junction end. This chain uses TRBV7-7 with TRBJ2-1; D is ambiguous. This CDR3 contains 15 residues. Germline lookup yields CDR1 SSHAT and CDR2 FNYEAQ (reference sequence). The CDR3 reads CASSLSPSSYNEQFF. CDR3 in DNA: TGTGCTAGCAGCTTATCCCCGAGCTCCTACAATGAGCAGTTCTTC.

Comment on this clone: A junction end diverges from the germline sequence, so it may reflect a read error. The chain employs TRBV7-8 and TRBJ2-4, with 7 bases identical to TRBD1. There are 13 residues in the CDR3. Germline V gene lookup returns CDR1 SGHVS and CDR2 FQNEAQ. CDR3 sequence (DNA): TGTGCCAGCAGCAAGGACAGGCGCGACATTCAGCACTTC. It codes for CASSKDRRDIQHF.

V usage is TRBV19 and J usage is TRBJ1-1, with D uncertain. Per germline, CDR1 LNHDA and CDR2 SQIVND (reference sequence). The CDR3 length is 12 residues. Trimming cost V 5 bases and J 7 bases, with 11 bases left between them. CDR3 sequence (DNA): TGTGCCAGTAGTCCCCGCGGGGATGAAGCTTTCTTT. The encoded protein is CASSPRGDEAFF.

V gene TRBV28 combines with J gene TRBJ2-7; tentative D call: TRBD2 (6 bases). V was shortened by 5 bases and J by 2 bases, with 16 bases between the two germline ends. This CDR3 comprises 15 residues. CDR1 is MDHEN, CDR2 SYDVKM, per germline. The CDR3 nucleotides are TGTGCCAGCAGTCTAACCCGGGGGAACACCTACGAGCAGTACTTC. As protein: CASSLTRGNTYEQYF.

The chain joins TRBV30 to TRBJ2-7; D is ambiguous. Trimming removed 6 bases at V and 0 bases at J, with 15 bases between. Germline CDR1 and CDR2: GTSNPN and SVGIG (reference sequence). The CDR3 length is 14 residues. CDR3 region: CACIDITRSYEQYF. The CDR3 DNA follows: TGTGCCTGCATAGACATTACCCGCTCCTACGAGCAGTACTTC.

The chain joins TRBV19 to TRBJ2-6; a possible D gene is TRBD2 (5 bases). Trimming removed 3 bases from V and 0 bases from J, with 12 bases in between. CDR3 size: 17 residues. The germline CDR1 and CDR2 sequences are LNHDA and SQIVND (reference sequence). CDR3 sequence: CASSMELGISGANVLTF. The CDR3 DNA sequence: TGTGCCAGTAGTATGGAACTAGGAATCTCTGGGGCCAACGTCCTGACTTTC.

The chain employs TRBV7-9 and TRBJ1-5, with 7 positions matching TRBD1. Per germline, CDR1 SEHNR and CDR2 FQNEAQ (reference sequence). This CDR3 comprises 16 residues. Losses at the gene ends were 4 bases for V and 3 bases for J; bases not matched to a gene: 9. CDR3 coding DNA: TGTGCCAGCAGCTCGAGGGACAGCCCATACAATCAGCCCCAGCATTTT. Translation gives CASSSRDSPYNQPQHF.

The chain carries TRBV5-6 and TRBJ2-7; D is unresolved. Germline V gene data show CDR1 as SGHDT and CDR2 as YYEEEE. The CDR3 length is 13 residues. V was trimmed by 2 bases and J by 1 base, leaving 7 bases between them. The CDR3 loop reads CASSLRGSYEQYF. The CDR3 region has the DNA TGTGCCAGCAGCTTAAGAGGATCCTACGAGCAGTACTTC.

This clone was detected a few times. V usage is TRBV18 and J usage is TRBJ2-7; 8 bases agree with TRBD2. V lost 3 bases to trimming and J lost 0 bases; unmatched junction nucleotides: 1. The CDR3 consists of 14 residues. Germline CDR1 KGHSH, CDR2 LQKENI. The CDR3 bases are TGTGCCAGCTCACCGGGACTAGTCTCCTACGAGCAGTACTTC. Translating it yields CASSPGLVSYEQYF.